This entry is about one T cell receptor beta chain. The protocol was immunoSEQ multiplex PCR, while the TCRdb copy is restricted to in-frame clones and leaves out a portion. This repertoire shows roughly 320,000 clones, 86% found once; its top ten account for 1.5% to 2.5%. Per germline, CDR1 GTSNPN and CDR2 SVGIG (reference sequence). The V end lost 4 bases, the J end lost 6 bases, and 15 bases lay between the germline ends. The CDR3 spans 13 residues. The treatment denotes: roughly 19 received Ad26.COV2.S at low or high dose, single or two shots; roughly five received placebo; per-sample allocation not given. Collection of the samples took place on day 63 after the first injection of vaccine or placebo. These data belong to a study of Ad26.COV2.S vaccination and SARS-CoV-2 variants.

This TCR derives from a person between 18 and 59 years old who received the Ad26.COV2.S COVID-19 vaccine or a placebo. The sample was peripheral blood, taken in a trial of Ad26.COV2.S vaccine versus placebo. The rearrangement joins TRBV30 to TRBJ1-2, with unresolved D. DNA of the CDR3: TGTGCCTGGAACCCCTCTTGGAGGGATGGCTACACCTTC. It yields the protein CAWNPSWRDGYTF.